This is a list of T cell receptor beta chains from one sample in a study of T cell repertoires in cytomegalovirus infection. TCRdb re-called the reads through MiXCR, storing one row per CDR3 protein. The repertoire holds 680,000 or so distinct CDR3 sequences, 35% to 45% seen once, with roughly 2.8% in the top ten. The sequencing input was PBMCs. These receptors were collected from a human donor in good health (CMV status not recorded). Some clones in this sample may be carry-over from other donors' samples. Both conserved end residues are part of each CDR3. The order of the fields is clone size, J gene, V gene, D gene, CDR3 DNA, CDR3 protein. A D gene is named only where the DNA matches it firmly. Clone size, where shown, is once, few, many, or a class for clones that have expanded.

>few|TRBJ1-1|TRBV28|NA
TGTGCCAGCAGTTGGCCCGAGGGGGTTGAAGCTTTCTTT
CASSWPEGVEAFF
>few|TRBJ2-1|TRBV7-6|TRBD2
TGTGCCAGCAGCCACCCCAAGCGGGAGGAACAGTTCTTC
CASSHPKREEQFF
>NA|TRBJ2-1|TRBV4-1|TRBD2
TGCGCCAGCAGCCACGCTGTACTAGCGGGCACCTACAATGAGCAGTTCTTC
CASSHAVLAGTYNEQFF
>NA|TRBJ2-1|TRBV24-1|NA
TGTGCCACCAGTGAGAACCGCTACAATGAGCAGTTCTTC
CATSENRYNEQFF
>NA|TRBJ1-5|TRBV28|TRBD1
TGTGCCAGCACCCCCGGGACAGGCATTTATAGCAATCAGCCCCAGCATTTT
CASTPGTGIYSNQPQHF
>few|TRBJ2-7|TRBV29-1|TRBD1
TGCAGCGTTGAAGAGGCGGGACAGGCATCCTACGAGCAGTACTTC
CSVEEAGQASYEQYF
>NA|TRBJ1-1|TRBV7-2|NA
TGTGCCAGCAGCTTAGCGCTATCAGGGTGGGCCACTGAAGCTTTCTTT
CASSLALSGWATEAFF
>NA|TRBJ2-7|TRBV24-1|TRBD1
TGTGCCACCAGTGAGGGGGGACAGGGACGGGACGAGCAGTACTTC
CATSEGGQGRDEQYF
>NA|TRBJ2-1|TRBV20-1|NA
TGCAGTGCTGGACAGACCTCCCCTTTTGGTGAGCAGTTCTTC
CSAGQTSPFGEQFF
>few|TRBJ2-5|TRBV7-9|NA
TGTGCCAGCAGCTTAGCGCGAGGACGGCAAGAGACCCAGTACTTC
CASSLARGRQETQYF
>NA|TRBJ2-7|TRBV29-1|TRBD1
TGCAGCGTTGTTGGGGGACAGATATACCACGAGCAGTACTTC
CSVVGGQIYHEQYF
>NA|TRBJ2-7|TRBV15|NA
TGTGCCACCAGCAGAGAAATACAGCCCTCCTACGAGCAGTACTTC
CATSREIQPSYEQYF
>NA|TRBJ2-5|TRBV29-1|TRBD1
TGCAGCGTTGAAGAGACAGGGGGAAGGACCCAGTACTTC
CSVEETGGRTQYF
>few|TRBJ2-5|TRBV7-2|NA
TGTGCCAGCAGCCCACCTCAAGGGGGGGTCGGACTAGAGACCCAGTACTTC
CASSPPQGGVGLETQYF
>few|TRBJ1-6|TRBV11-2|NA
TGTGCCAGCAGCATGACAGTTAACTATAATTCACCCCTCCACTTT
CASSMTVNYNSPLHF
>NA|TRBJ1-5|TRBV7-2|TRBD1
TGTGCCAGCAGCCGTGGACAGGGCATTCAGCCCCAGCATTTT
CASSRGQGIQPQHF
>NA|TRBJ1-1|TRBV7-9|NA
TGTGCCAGCAGCCCCCAGGGCGGAAAGAACACTGAAGCTTTCTTT
CASSPQGGKNTEAFF
>few|TRBJ1-1|TRBV4-2|NA
TGTGCCAGCAGCCAAGATCTGGTGGGTCTAGGTGGTTCCACTGAAGCTTTCTTT
CASSQDLVGLGGSTEAFF
>NA|TRBJ2-1|TRBV2|TRBD2
TGTGCCAGCAGTGAACTATCGGGAGGAAGGGATGAGCAGTTCTTC
CASSELSGGRDEQFF
>NA|TRBJ2-7|TRBV19|NA
TGTGCCAGTAAGGTGAGGGCGGGACCCTACGAGCAGTACTTC
CASKVRAGPYEQYF
>NA|TRBJ1-1|TRBV11-3|TRBD1
TGTGCCAGCAGCGCGTACCAGGGGGCCACTGAAGCTTTCTTT
CASSAYQGATEAFF
>many|TRBJ1-1|TRBV14|NA
TGTGCCAGCAGCCAAGACGCCCGGATGAACACTGAAGCTTTCTTT
CASSQDARMNTEAFF
>few|TRBJ1-3|TRBV12-3/TRBV12-4|NA
TGTGCCAGCAGCTCCCCCCCGGGACGAAGCTCTGGAAACACCATATATTTT
CASSSPPGRSSGNTIYF
>NA|TRBJ2-3|TRBV7-9|TRBD2
TGTGCCAGCAGCTTAGGTGCGGGAGTAGGAGATACGCAGTATTTT
CASSLGAGVGDTQYF
>few|TRBJ2-5|TRBV28|TRBD2
TGTGCCAGCAGTTTTTCTAGCGGGCCCCAAGAGACCCAGTACTTC
CASSFSSGPQETQYF
>NA|TRBJ2-1|TRBV24-1|TRBD1
TGTGCCACCAGTGACCCGACGGAGAGGGGGCCTGAGCAGTTCTTC
CATSDPTERGPEQFF
>few|TRBJ2-7|TRBV7-3|NA
TGTGCCAGCAGCTTAACGCCGGGCTCGACCTACGAGCAGTACTTC
CASSLTPGSTYEQYF
>few|TRBJ1-4|TRBV2|NA
TGTGCCAGCAGTGAAGCGCGGGGGATTGAAAAACTGTTTTTT
CASSEARGIEKLFF
>NA|TRBJ1-4|TRBV28|NA
TGTGACAGCCATGGGCTAAATGAAAAACTGTTTTTT
CDSHGLNEKLFF
>NA|TRBJ1-1|TRBV7-6|NA
TGTGCCAGCAGCTTAGGAGGGGCTGTCACTGAAGCTTTCTTT
CASSLGGAVTEAFF
>NA|TRBJ2-7|TRBV20-1|NA
TGCAGTGCTGAGACAAACGTCGACTCCTACGAGCAGTACTTC
CSAETNVDSYEQYF
>many|TRBJ1-1|TRBV28|NA
TGTGCCAGCAGTTTAGCGTTAGAAGCTTTCTTT
CASSLALEAFF
>few|TRBJ2-3|TRBV11-2|TRBD2
TGTGCCAGCAGCTTTATAGCGGGGGGGCTCAGAGATACGCAGTATTTT
CASSFIAGGLRDTQYF
>NA|TRBJ2-6|TRBV7-6|TRBD1
TGTGCCAGCAGCTTACCCACAGGGGAACCTGGGGCCAACGTCCTGACTTTC
CASSLPTGEPGANVLTF
>few|TRBJ2-4|TRBV20-1|TRBD1
TGCAGTGTTCTAACAGGGGGCGCTTGGGACATTCAGTACTTC
CSVLTGGAWDIQYF
>few|TRBJ1-4|TRBV7-9|NA
TGTGCCAGCAGTCCACAGGGTGTCGGGGAAAAACTGTTTTTT
CASSPQGVGEKLFF
>few|TRBJ2-7|TRBV28|NA
TGTGCCAGCAGCACATCGGGCCCTACCTACGAGCAGTACTTC
CASSTSGPTYEQYF
>few|TRBJ1-1|TRBV20-1|NA
TGCAGTGCTAGTCCATTTGGCACTGAAGCTTTCTTT
CSASPFGTEAFF
>few|TRBJ2-7|TRBV7-6|TRBD2
TGTGCCAGCAGCTTAGAGGTAGCGGGAGGGTACGAGCAGTACTTC
CASSLEVAGGYEQYF
>few|TRBJ2-7|TRBV6-6|NA
TGTGCCAGCCGACATGGGGACCCTTACGAGCAGTACTTC
CASRHGDPYEQYF
>NA|TRBJ1-1|TRBV4-1|NA
TGCGCCAGCAGCCAAGTAGGGACCACTGAAGCTTTCTTT
CASSQVGTTEAFF
>NA|TRBJ1-1|TRBV11-1|TRBD1
TGTGCCAGCAGCTTAGTATCCTTCCGGGACAGGGTTCACACTGAAGCTTTCTTT
CASSLVSFRDRVHTEAFF